This T cell receptor (beta chain) was documented in a study of vaccination and CD4 T cells after COVID-19. Trimming cost V 4 bases and J 0 bases; bases outside gene matches: 9. CDR1 is SQVTM and CDR2 is ANQGSEA in the germline V gene. CDR3 length equals 16 residues. A note on this clonotype: Its antigen is currently unknown.

The assay that was used to sequence DNA from cultured CD4+ T cells was the Oncomine TCR Beta short-read assay. TCRdb re-called the PCR reads with MiXCR, one entry per CDR3 protein. The sample has around 13,000 distinct CDR3 sequences, around 70% seen once. The treatment was: roughly 11-day PBMC culture with coronavirus spike peptide pools or control peptides (ViraFEST assay). The healthy vaccine recipients were free of prior SARS-CoV-2 infection; their nucleocapsid antibodies were negative before and after vaccination. The chain combines TRBV29-1 with TRBJ2-5; the match to TRBD1 covers 9 bases. This clonotype was sampled from a human donor who received a COVID-19 vaccine. The sample here was CD4+ T cells from blood, cultured in vitro, taken after SARS-CoV-2 vaccination. Here the CDR3 DNA reads TGCAGCGTTGTGGGGGGGACAGGGAACCACCAAGAGACCCAGTACTTC. Protein: CSVVGGTGNHQETQYF. The full variable domain, in which reference TRBV29-1 and TRBJ2-5 provide the parts outside the CDR3, is SAVISQKPSRDICQRGTSLTIQCQVDSQVTMMFWYRQQPGQSLTLIATANQGSEATYESGFVIDKFPISRPNLTFSTLTVSNMSPEDSSIYLCSVVGGTGNHQETQYFGPGTRLLVL.